Listed below are T cell receptor beta chains from one sample, sequenced in a study of T cell changes during pregnancy in multiple sclerosis. Measured with immunoSEQ multiplex PCR; TCRdb has only the in-frame clones, and not every one. The data contain 70,000 to 95,000 clones, 90% to 95% of them singletons. The material sequenced was peripheral blood, taken in the first trimester of pregnancy. The receptor source for this set is a female donor with multiple sclerosis, enrolled in a pregnancy study. Each CDR3 is given with its conserved first and last residue. The order of the fields is J gene, V gene, D gene, clone size, CDR3 protein, CDR3 DNA. A D gene is named only where the DNA matches it firmly. Clone size is stated in some rows and not others, as once, few, many or a class when expanded.

>TRBJ1-6|TRBV14|TRBD1|.
CASSWDRGESPLHF
TGTGCCAGCAGCTGGGACAGGGGAGAGTCACCCCTCCACTTT
>TRBJ1-5|TRBV19|TRBD1|.
CASRDRVGQPQHF
TGTGCCAGTAGAGACAGGGTCGGTCAGCCCCAGCATTTT
>TRBJ2-1|TRBV6-5|TRBD2|.
CASSYGGGVSEQFF
TGTGCCAGCAGTTACGGCGGGGGGGTCAGTGAGCAGTTCTTC
>TRBJ1-2|TRBV14|.|.
CASSYLDYGYTF
TGTGCCAGCAGCTATCTTGACTATGGCTACACCTTC
>TRBJ2-7|TRBV7-9|TRBD1|.
CASSLRDRAYEQYF
TGTGCCAGCAGCTTACGGGACAGGGCCTACGAGCAGTACTTC
>TRBJ2-2|TRBV5-1|.|few
CASSLPGGYTGELFF
TGCGCCAGCAGCCTGCCTGGCGGATACACCGGGGAGCTGTTTTTT
>TRBJ1-3|TRBV19|.|.
CASRGVNGNTIYF
TGTGCCAGTAGAGGGGTCAATGGAAACACCATATATTTT
>TRBJ2-5|TRBV29-1|TRBD2|.
CSVVPGGAEETQYF
TGCAGCGTTGTACCGGGGGGGGCGGAAGAGACCCAGTACTTC
>TRBJ2-6|TRBV27|.|once
CASSFFAGTSGANVLTF
TGTGCCAGCAGTTTCTTCGCAGGAACCTCTGGGGCCAACGTCCTGACTTTC
>TRBJ2-7|TRBV2|TRBD2|.
CASRPPSGHEQYF
TGTGCCAGCCGTCCGCCTAGCGGCCACGAGCAGTACTTC
>TRBJ1-6|TRBV5-1|.|.
CASSLERINSDNSPLHF
TGCGCCAGCAGCTTGGAGCGTATTAATAGTGATAATTCACCCCTCCACTTT
>TRBJ2-5|TRBV5-1|.|.
CASSQMALQETQYF
TGCGCCAGCAGTCAAATGGCCCTCCAAGAGACCCAGTACTTC
>TRBJ2-7|TRBV9|.|once
CASSAGTATYEQYF
TGTGCCAGCAGCGCGGGGACTGCAACCTACGAGCAGTACTTC
>TRBJ2-7|TRBV4-2|TRBD2|.
CASSQDGPSGGPPSSYEQYF
TGTGCCAGCAGCCAAGACGGTCCTAGCGGGGGGCCGCCTAGCTCCTACGAGCAGTACTTC
>TRBJ2-3|TRBV10-1|TRBD2|.
CASSGTSGGTDTQYF
TGCGCCAGCAGCGGTACTAGCGGGGGCACAGATACGCAGTATTTT
>TRBJ1-4|TRBV6-1|TRBD1|.
CASSERGGTNEKLFF
TGTGCCAGCAGTGAAAGAGGGGGCACTAATGAAAAACTGTTTTTT